A selection of T cell receptor beta chains follows, all from one sample in a study of T cell changes during pregnancy in multiple sclerosis. The method was immunoSEQ multiplex PCR; TCRdb's version includes in-frame clones alone and lacks a portion of them. The data contain 65,000 to 90,000 clones, roughly 92% of them singletons. Material: peripheral blood, obtained in the third trimester of pregnancy. These receptors were obtained from a female donor in good health, enrolled as a control in a pregnancy study. CDR3s include the opening cysteine and the closing phenylalanine or tryptophan. Size is stated for part of the rows, as once, few or many counts, or as a class when the clone is expanded.

v_call clone_size cdr3_aa
TRBV4-1 - CASSQAGSNQPQHF
TRBV4-2 - CASSPSDRAQETQYF
TRBV5-1 - CASSLTGTSGRGNEQFF
TRBV7-9 - CASIRTSGSPNTGELFF
TRBV28 - CASSSGDRTHQPQHF
TRBV28 - CASRPPTGNYGYTF
TRBV9 - CASSVTSGRAPETQYF
TRBV27 - CASQRQENIQYF
TRBV7-8 - CASSLGTWGQTAPWGYTF
TRBV7-2 - CASSLQQGSYEKLFF
TRBV7-9 once CASSPKPGGENSPLHF
TRBV10-3 - CAISGGQLNTEAFF
TRBV2 - CASSVDRGEQFF
TRBV6-5 - CASSSEVGYEQYF
TRBV19 - CASLNSRDRDDYGYTF
TRBV7-8 - CASSFWRSGGRETQYF
TRBV4-3 - CASSQDGGGGSGEQFF
TRBV5-1 - CASSGATGGGLNEQYF
TRBV6-5 - CASSYSQGTGELFF
TRBV9 - CASSGSTSRSNQPQHF
TRBV7-2 - CASSYNRVVGSPLHF
TRBV5-1 - CASSLEGLAGDRTDTQYF
TRBV15 - CATSRVPSGGGTDTQYF
TRBV18 - CASSPTLGGRDNEQFF
TRBV7-2 - CASSYPSGQSPLHF
TRBV5-4 - CASSLAGTANYGYTF
TRBV28 - CASRGGNAEKLFF
TRBV5-6 - CASRFHGQETQYF
TRBV9 - CASSPRDFSYEQYF
TRBV6-4 - CASSEEALSYNEQFF
TRBV28 - CASWGPAGVSGELFF
TRBV5-1 - CASSLGAGAGVTEAFF
TRBV28 - CASSFKRAGVNTGELFF
TRBV7-6 - CASSLGPRETQYF
TRBV9 - CASSVAGTAEAFF
TRBV29-1 - CSVETGGYTF
TRBV7-9 once CASSLWTEHTNEKLFF
TRBV6-5 - CASTPQGLAGDEQYF
TRBV6-5 - CASSYQGPQQPQHF
TRBV6-1 once CASSESGGGADTQYF
TRBV28 - CASSQTVYEQYF